The table lists the clone carrying this TCR beta chain with many counts. TCRdb itself ran the 5' RACE reads through MiXCR, one entry per CDR3 protein. The sample has under 250,000 distinct CDR3 sequences; about a tenth are singletons. The CDR3 has 14 residues. Per germline, CDR1 MGHDK and CDR2 SYGVNS. V lost 4 bases and J lost 4; bases outside the gene matches: 6. The sample comes from a study of identical twins. The sequencing input was memory (CD45RO+) T cells sorted from blood. V gene TRBV25-1 combines with J gene TRBJ2-5, with 7 bases aligning to TRBD1. The TCR sequence derives from a woman between 18 and 30 years old in good health. The CDR3 sequence: CASSVGGALETQYF. CDR3 sequence (DNA): TGTGCCAGCAGTGTAGGGGGCGCTTTAGAGACCCAGTACTTC.